What follows describes a single TCR beta chain. Its antigen is not identified. MiXCR, applied by TCRdb to the 5' RACE reads, yields one record per CDR3 protein. Of 40,000 to 50,000 distinct CDR3 sequences in the sample, over 9.5% were seen once. The CDR3 runs to 14 residues. In germline, CDR1 is MDHEN, CDR2 SYDVKM. Trimming pared 2 bases from V and 6 bases from J, leaving 11 bases between. Described time point: blood at routine non-recurrence follow-up after resection. Unsorted samples of tumor, nontumor lung or frozen PBMC had their whole RNA sequenced. This specimen belongs to a study of spatial heterogeneity in lung cancer. At the level of the study: The donor population consisted of approximately 70 patients with untreated, early-stage non-small cell lung cancer. Follow-up PBMC samples were sequenced when available, at a median of roughly 25 months after resection.

General study results and limits: Blood showed ubiquitous tumor TCRs more often at resection than at routine follow-up.

This sequence joins TRBV28 and TRBJ1-5; the D gene is possibly TRBD1 (5 bases). The clonotype originates from a female donor with early-stage non-small cell lung cancer. The specimen was PBMCs, collected at follow-up. The CDR3 is CASSLGAQGQPQHF. CDR3 nucleotide sequence: TGTGCCAGCAGTTTAGGGGCTCAGGGTCAGCCCCAGCATTTT.